The clone carrying this T cell receptor beta chain was picked up many times. The antigen is unknown. This entry belongs to a study of shared clonotypes between healthy human individuals. Whole-study findings and limits: Only blood was sampled, and tissue TCR repertoires likely differ from blood ones. When naive CD4 clonotypes were compared across a few donors, approximately 5% were shared. Relative to clonotypes present in all four donors, those not shared had lower generation probabilities.

Partitioning of CD4+ cells yielded a CD45RA+ naive subset and a CD45RA-negative memory subset. Clones were read by immunoSEQ multiplex PCR, and TCRdb kept only the in-frame ones, dropping some. The profile shows roughly 680,000 clones, 55% to 80% of them singletons. The sequence was obtained from a woman aged 30 to 39 in good health. Sequencing input: memory CD4+ T cells sorted from blood. Documented subset: CD45RA-negative fraction.

The DNA for the CDR3 is TGTGCCAGCAGCACGCGTGAGGGCTACACCTTC. Translating gives CASSTREGYTF. This chain joins TRBV7-9 and TRBJ1-2; D gene uncertain. The germline CDR1 and CDR2 sequences are SEHNR and FQNEAQ (reference sequence). With 5 bases removed from V and 8 bases from J, the gap between germline ends came to 9 bases. The CDR3 has 11 amino acids.